This TCR beta chain was observed in a study of CD8+CD57+ T cells in acquired aplastic anemia (dated by TCRdb to between 2017 and 2018). Concerning the study at large: DNA extracted from sorted CD4+ and CD8+ cells had a mean of about 3.2 ug, with a range of roughly 0.2 to 27.4 ug. A CD8+CD57+ expansion meant a frequency higher than the mean frequency seen in healthy subjects.

Patients chosen for sequencing had shown expansion of CD8+CD57+ cells by flow cytometry. All patients had severe acquired aplastic anemia diagnosed by International Study of Aplastic Anemia and Agranulocytosis and Camitta criteria. Patients had received no therapy at the time of blood sampling. The study deep-sequenced TCR repertoires of sorted CD4+ and CD8+ blood T cells from severe aplastic anemia patients and healthy subjects. In the USA, patient enrollment took place under clinicaltrials.gov protocols 00001620, 01623167, 00001397, 00071045, 00081523 and 00961064. Ficoll-Paque density gradient centrifugation was used to isolate peripheral blood mononuclear cells. Before DNA was extracted, CD4+ and CD8+ T cells were sorted using either FACS or magnetic beads. Profiling of TCR beta VDJ combinations and CDR3 sequences used genomic DNA as the template. TCR repertoire sequencing was run on an Illumina HiSeq 2000. The source study handled its data this way. Repertoire assessment relied on Simpson's diversity index, CDR3 size and DJ length profiles, and TRBV/TRBJ rearrangement plots. The immunodominant clone was defined as the most abundant DNA sequence in deep sequencing data. CDR3 amino acid sequences were screened for sharing across subjects and were compared with published repertoires and the VDJdb database. TCRdb reprocessed the public reads (quality trimming at Q25 with fastp, clone calling with MiXCR) and kept in-frame beta chains. Each entry is one CDR3 protein sequence, shown with its most common DNA and genes. What appears here as the V and J calls and clone size reflects TCRdb's work, not the paper's. This sample is represented by some 180,000 distinct CDR3 sequences; 50% to 65% of them were singletons. The ten largest clonotypes hold about 39% of the sample.

Paper-wide results and their limitations: About 28 CD8+ CDR3 sequences were found in both patients and controls but appeared to be highly expressed in patients and within the immunodominant clones of the patients. CD8+ Simpson's diversity did not differ significantly between patients and healthy controls (P=0.060).

Worth noting for this clonotype: Its target antigen remains unknown. Base qualities are not recorded, but no much larger clone differs from it by a single base.

Unmatched junction bases come to 12, with V trimmed by 4 bases and J by 10 bases. The CDR3 contains 15 residues, cysteine and phenylalanine counted. The read is trimmed to its CDR3 DNA, 45 bases read in frame from base 1. The germline V gene gives CDR1 as SGHRS and CDR2 as YFSETQ. Recombination joined TRBV5-1 with TRBJ2-1; TRBD2 agrees with 9 junctional bases. Sequenced: sorted CD4+, CD8+, or CD8+CD57+ T cells (not recorded which) from PBMCs. The receptor was derived from a human donor with aplastic anemia. Here is the DNA: TGCGCCAGCAGCCTGCCTAGCGGGAACGCTAACGAGCAGTTCTTC. The encoded protein is CASSLPSGNANEQFF.